Listed below are T cell receptor beta chains from one sample, sequenced in a study of T cell responses to AZD1222 COVID-19 vaccine. The assay was immunoSEQ multiplex PCR, and TCRdb's table has in-frame clones only and misses some. The sample holds approximately 150,000 clones, 91% seen once. The source material was peripheral blood, sampled 28 days after the second AZD1222 dose. The receptors were sampled from an adult who received the AZD1222 COVID-19 vaccine. CDR3s include the opening cysteine and the closing phenylalanine or tryptophan. D genes are given only for firm matches. Rows may omit the clone size; those that give it use once, few, many or a size class.

CDR3 DNA	CDR3 protein	D gene	J gene	clone size	V gene
TGTGCCAGCAGCCAAGTAGCGGGGGACAATTACAATGAGCAGTTCTTC	CASSQVAGDNYNEQFF	TRBD2	TRBJ2-1	.	TRBV3-1/TRBV3-2
TGTGCCAGCATGTCCGTTGCCGGGTCAAACACCGGGGAGCTGTTTTTT	CASMSVAGSNTGELFF	.	TRBJ2-2	few	TRBV27
TGCAGCGTTGTCCGGGACGTTGAGCAGTTCTTC	CSVVRDVEQFF	.	TRBJ2-1	.	TRBV29-1
TGTGCCAGCAGCCCTTCACTTCCGGCAGGGGACTCCTACGAGCAGTACTTC	CASSPSLPAGDSYEQYF	.	TRBJ2-7	once	TRBV12-1
TGCGCCAGCAGCCAGACAGATACGCAGTATTTT	CASSQTDTQYF	.	TRBJ2-3	.	TRBV4-1
TGTGCCAGCAGCTTTAGTACTTTTTACGAGCAGTACTTC	CASSFSTFYEQYF	.	TRBJ2-7	few	TRBV7-2
TGTGCCACCAGTGGACAGGGGGAGGGTGAGCAGTTCTTC	CATSGQGEGEQFF	TRBD1	TRBJ2-1	.	TRBV24-1
TGCAGCGGAAGACAGGGGAGCTCCTACGAGCAGTACTTC	CSGRQGSSYEQYF	TRBD1	TRBJ2-7	.	TRBV29-1
TGTGCCAGCTCTCTCGACAGGGGGTATGAGACCCAGTACTTC	CASSLDRGYETQYF	TRBD1	TRBJ2-5	.	TRBV18
TGTGCCAGTAGTTTCGGCAATCAGCCCCAGCATTTT	CASSFGNQPQHF	.	TRBJ1-5	.	TRBV19
TGTGCCAGCTCACCAGACTTGAGCAATCAGCCCCAGCATTTT	CASSPDLSNQPQHF	.	TRBJ1-5	.	TRBV18
TGTGCCAGCCGAGGCTCGGGGACTAGAACAGATACGCAGTATTTT	CASRGSGTRTDTQYF	TRBD2	TRBJ2-3	.	TRBV5-4
TGCGCCAGCAGCTTGGGCGCCAAAAACGGGGCCGGGGAGCTGTTTTTT	CASSLGAKNGAGELFF	.	TRBJ2-2	.	TRBV5-1
TGCGCCAGCAGCCCAGGCCAGGGTTCTGGAAACACCATATATTTT	CASSPGQGSGNTIYF	.	TRBJ1-3	.	TRBV5-1
TGTGCCAGCAGTCTCGACAGGGCCGGGGCCAACGTCCTGACTTTC	CASSLDRAGANVLTF	TRBD1	TRBJ2-6	.	TRBV2